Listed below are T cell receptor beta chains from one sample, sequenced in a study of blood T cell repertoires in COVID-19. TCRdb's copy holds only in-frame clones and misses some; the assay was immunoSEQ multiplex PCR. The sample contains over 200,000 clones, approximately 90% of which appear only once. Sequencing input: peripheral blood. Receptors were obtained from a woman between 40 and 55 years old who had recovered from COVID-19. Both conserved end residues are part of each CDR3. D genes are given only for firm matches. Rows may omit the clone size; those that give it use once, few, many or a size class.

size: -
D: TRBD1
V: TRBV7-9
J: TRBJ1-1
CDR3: CASSSPPGGTEAFF
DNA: TGTGCCAGCAGTTCCCCGCCAGGGGGCACTGAAGCTTTCTTT

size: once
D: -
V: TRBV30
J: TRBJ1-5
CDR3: CAWSAGNQPQHF
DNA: TGTGCCTGGAGTGCGGGCAATCAGCCCCAGCATTTT

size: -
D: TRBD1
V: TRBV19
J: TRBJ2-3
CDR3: CASSQGARDTQYF
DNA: TGTGCCAGTAGCCAGGGGGCCCGGGATACGCAGTATTTT

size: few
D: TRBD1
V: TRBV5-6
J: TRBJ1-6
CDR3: CASSWGTGDSPLHF
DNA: TGTGCCAGCAGCTGGGGGACAGGGGATTCACCCCTCCACTTT

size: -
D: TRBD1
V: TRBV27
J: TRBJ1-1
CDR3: CASSQGTGDTEAFF
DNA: TGTGCCAGCAGCCAAGGGACAGGGGACACTGAAGCTTTCTTT

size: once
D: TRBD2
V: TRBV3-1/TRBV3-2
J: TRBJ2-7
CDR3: CASSPRPSGSSYEQYF
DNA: TGTGCCAGCAGCCCGAGACCTAGCGGTAGCTCCTACGAGCAGTACTTC

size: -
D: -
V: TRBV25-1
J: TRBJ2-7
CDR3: CASSESDEQYF
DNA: TGTGCCAGCAGTGAATCGGACGAGCAGTACTTC

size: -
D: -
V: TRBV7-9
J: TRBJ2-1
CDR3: CASSLVAGNEQFF
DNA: TGTGCCAGCAGCTTAGTGGCAGGTAATGAGCAGTTCTTC

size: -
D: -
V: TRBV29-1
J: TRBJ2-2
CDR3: CSVEGAGRTGELFF
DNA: TGCAGCGTTGAAGGCGCAGGGAGGACCGGGGAGCTGTTTTTT

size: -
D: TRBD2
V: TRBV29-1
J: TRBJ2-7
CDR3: CSANSGRGYEQYF
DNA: TGCAGCGCCAATAGCGGGAGAGGCTACGAGCAGTACTTC

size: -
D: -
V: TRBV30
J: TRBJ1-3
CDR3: CAWSPIGSGNTIYF
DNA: TGTGCCTGGAGCCCTATCGGCTCTGGAAACACCATATATTTT

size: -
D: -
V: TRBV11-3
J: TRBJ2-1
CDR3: CASSPNPDSGQFF
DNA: TGTGCCAGCAGCCCAAACCCGGACTCGGGGCAGTTCTTC

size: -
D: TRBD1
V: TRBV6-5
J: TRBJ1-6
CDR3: CASRTDRPYNSPLHF
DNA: TGTGCCAGCAGAACGGACAGGCCCTATAATTCACCCCTCCACTTT

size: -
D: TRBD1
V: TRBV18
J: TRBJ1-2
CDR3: CASSPSPFRDRGSYGYTF
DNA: TGTGCCAGCTCACCCAGCCCATTCCGGGACAGGGGGTCCTATGGCTACACCTTC

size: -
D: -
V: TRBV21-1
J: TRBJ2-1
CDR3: CASSKVSTVRQPSSYNEQFF
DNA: TGTGCCAGCAGCAAAGTTTCCACCGTCCGACAGCCGAGCTCCTACAATGAGCAGTTCTTC

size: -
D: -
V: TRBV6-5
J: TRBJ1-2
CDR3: CATVPPHLYGYTF
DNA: TGTGCAACGGTCCCGCCCCACCTCTATGGCTACACCTTC

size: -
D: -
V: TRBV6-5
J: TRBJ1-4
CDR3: CASSWSVGARGKLFF
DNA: TGTGCCAGCAGTTGGTCTGTTGGTGCCCGGGGAAAACTGTTTTTT

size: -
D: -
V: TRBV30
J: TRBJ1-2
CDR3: CAWSGSNYGYTF
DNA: TGTGCCTGGAGTGGGAGTAACTATGGCTACACCTTC

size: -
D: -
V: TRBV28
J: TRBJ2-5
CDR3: CASSHSYWRGRIQETQYF
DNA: TGTGCCAGCAGCCACTCCTACTGGCGGGGTCGGATACAAGAGACCCAGTACTTC

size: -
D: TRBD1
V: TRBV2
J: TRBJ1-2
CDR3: CASREGGQDGYTF
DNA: TGTGCCAGCAGGGAGGGGGGACAGGACGGCTACACCTTC

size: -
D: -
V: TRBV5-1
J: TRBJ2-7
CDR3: CASSPGYTTYEQYF
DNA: TGCGCCAGCAGCCCGGGGTACACCACCTACGAGCAGTACTTC

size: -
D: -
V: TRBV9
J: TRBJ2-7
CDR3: CASSATQGYEQYF
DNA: TGTGCCAGCAGCGCCACACAGGGCTACGAGCAGTACTTC

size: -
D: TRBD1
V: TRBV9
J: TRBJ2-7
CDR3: CASSVGQGAYEQYF
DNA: TGTGCCAGCAGCGTAGGGCAGGGGGCCTACGAGCAGTACTTC

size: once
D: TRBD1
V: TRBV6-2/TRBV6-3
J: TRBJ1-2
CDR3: CASSYVTGDYGYTF
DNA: TGTGCCAGCAGTTACGTGACAGGGGACTATGGCTACACCTTC

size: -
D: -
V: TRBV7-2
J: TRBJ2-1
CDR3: CASRLGSYNEQFF
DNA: TGTGCCAGCCGACTGGGCTCCTACAATGAGCAGTTCTTC